Below are 29 T cell receptor beta chains sequenced from a single sample in a study of blood T cell repertoires in COVID-19. The table came from immunoSEQ multiplex PCR; TCRdb's copy has only in-frame clones and leaves some out. The profile shows roughly 84,000 clones, about 80% of them singletons. The material sequenced was peripheral blood. The source is a woman aged 45 to 65 with acute or convalescent COVID-19.

This clone was observed a handful of times. This chain joins TRBV29-1 and TRBJ1-6, with D unresolved. From germline, CDR1 is SQVTM and CDR2 ANQGSEA. The V end was cut by 7 bases, the J end by 3 bases, with 10 bases between. The CDR3 is 13 amino acids. Here the CDR3 reads CSAFRYYNSPLHF. CDR3 DNA sequence: TGCAGCGCTTTTCGGTACTATAATTCACCCCTCCACTTT.

The chain combines TRBV28 with TRBJ1-6; 7 nucleotides match TRBD1. The CDR3 contains 16 residues. Germline trimming cut 5 bases from V and 3 bases from J; bases unmatched to any gene: 7. Per germline, CDR1 MDHEN and CDR2 SYDVKM. The CDR3 loop reads CASSTTTGFYNSPLHF. The DNA for the CDR3 is TGTGCCAGCAGTACCACGACAGGGTTCTATAATTCACCCCTCCACTTT.

The rearrangement uses TRBV5-1 and TRBJ1-1; unclear D gene. Germline values: CDR1 SGHRS, CDR2 YFSETQ. The CDR3 is 14 amino acids. The V and J ends lost 2 bases and 0 bases respectively, with 8 bases between them. CDR3: CASSFQYMNTEAFF. The CDR3 DNA follows: TGCGCCAGCAGCTTCCAGTACATGAACACTGAAGCTTTCTTT.

The CDR3 nucleotides read TGTGCCAGTATCAGAAGAGGGGGGAACACCGGGGAGCTGTTTTTT. Translated, it gives CASIRRGGNTGELFF. The chain recombines TRBV19 with TRBJ2-2; tentative D call: TRBD1 (6 bases). CDR3 length: 15 residues. Germline V lookup: CDR1 LNHDA, CDR2 SQIVND (reference sequence). V was shortened by 7 bases and J by 1 base, with 13 bases between the two germline ends.

This clone has a single count. The J gene is TRBJ2-1, the V gene TRBV7-2; 11 bases agree with TRBD2. This CDR3 has 15 amino acids. V trimming: 3 bases; J trimming: 4 bases; junction bases outside the gene matches: 2. Germline V lookup: CDR1 SGHTA, CDR2 FQGNSA. CDR3 DNA sequence: TGTGCCAGCAGCTTCATAGCGGGGGGGTACAATGAGCAGTTCTTC. Residues: CASSFIAGGYNEQFF.

The chain employs TRBV29-1 and TRBJ2-7, with 8 bases matching TRBD1. The CDR3 is 12 amino acids. The germline V gene encodes CDR1 SQVTM and CDR2 ANQGSEA. The junction had 4 bases not matched to a gene; V was cut back by 7 bases and J by 2 bases. The CDR3, as DNA: TGCAGCGCTCGGACAGGGCCCTACGAGCAGTACTTC. As protein: CSARTGPYEQYF.

The chain links TRBV5-6 to TRBJ2-3; no clear D. CDR3 size: 16 residues. CDR1 and CDR2 (germline): SGHDT, YYEEEE. V was trimmed by 1 base and J by 3 bases, leaving 15 bases between them. Here the CDR3 reads CASSLRRVDTTDTQYF. The CDR3 DNA is TGTGCCAGCAGCTTGAGGCGAGTCGACACAACAGATACGCAGTATTTT.

The rearrangement links TRBV15 to TRBJ2-2; possible D gene TRBD2, 5 bases. The V end was cut by 5 bases, the J end by 3 bases, with 19 bases between. CDR1 and CDR2 from the germline V gene are LNHNV and YYDKDF (reference sequence). CDR3 length: 17 amino acids. CDR3 DNA: TGTGCCACCAGCGACCCTGGACGGACTCGGGACACCGGGGAGCTGTTTTTT. Amino acids: CATSDPGRTRDTGELFF.

V gene TRBV19 combines with J gene TRBJ1-5; perhaps TRBD1 as D (5 bases). Germline V gene sequence: CDR1 LNHDA, CDR2 SQIVND (reference sequence). The CDR3 loop spans 15 amino acids. Trimming stripped 5 bases from V and 2 bases from J, with 13 bases between. CDR3 loop: CASSPMGGGNQPQHF. CDR3 in DNA: TGTGCCAGTAGTCCGATGGGGGGAGGCAATCAGCCCCAGCATTTT.

The rearrangement joins TRBV29-1 to TRBJ2-7; TRBD1 might be the D (5 bases). The length of the CDR3 is 14 residues. Germline CDR1 SQVTM, CDR2 ANQGSEA. The V gene lost 2 bases and the J gene lost 5 bases, with 16 bases spanning the gap. This chain's CDR3 is CSVEKAGFGNEQYF. The CDR3, as DNA: TGCAGCGTTGAAAAGGCAGGGTTTGGCAACGAGCAGTACTTC.

J is TRBJ2-1 and V is TRBV30, with D maybe TRBD2 (7 bases). With 3 bases removed from V and 8 bases from J, the gap between germline ends came to 23 bases. Germline lookup yields CDR1 GTSNPN and CDR2 SVGIG (reference sequence). The length of the CDR3 is 16 residues. The CDR3 DNA sequence: TGTGCCTGGAGCCCCTCGGGGGGCGCGTCGGGCTATGAGCAGTTCTTC. This sequence encodes CAWSPSGGASGYEQFF.

In regard to this clone: In the same sample, other DNA sequences code for this CDR3. The V call is TRBV5-1, the J call TRBJ2-2; D gene unclear. The germline V gene has CDR1 SGHRS and CDR2 YFSETQ. CDR3 length: 14 residues. The germline V and J ends were trimmed by 0 bases and 2 bases, with 5 bases remaining between them. Here the CDR3 reads CASSLGGNTGELFF. The CDR3 region has the DNA TGCGCCAGCAGCTTGGGCGGAAACACCGGGGAGCTGTTTTTT.

The chain recombines TRBV20-1 with TRBJ1-1; D not resolved. Germline assignment: CDR1 DFQATT and CDR2 SNEGSKA (reference sequence). Trimming pared 3 bases from V and 7 bases from J, leaving 9 bases between. The CDR3 consists of 11 residues. The CDR3 sequence is CSASFRLEAFF. The CDR3 bases are TGCAGTGCTAGCTTCAGGCTTGAAGCTTTCTTT.

Only one count was recorded for this clone. This chain links TRBV3-1 (or the pseudogene TRBV3-2) with TRBJ2-2, with D possibly matching TRBD1 (6 bases). CDR3 length: 16 amino acids. V shed 5 bases and J shed 3 bases, with 16 bases lying between them. Germline-derived CDR1 and CDR2 are LGHDT and YNNKEL (reference sequence). CDR3 nucleotide sequence: TGTGCCAGCAGCAGAACAGGGTTTGTGGACACCGGGGAGCTGTTTTTT. Protein product: CASSRTGFVDTGELFF.

The chain couples TRBV11-3 to TRBJ1-1; unclear D gene. The V and J ends lost 4 bases and 1 base respectively, with 10 bases between them. Germline lookup yields CDR1 SGHNT and CDR2 YENEEA. The CDR3 has 14 residues. Here the CDR3 reads CASSSRGRNTEAFF. CDR3 in DNA: TGTGCCAGCAGCTCGCGGGGTAGGAACACTGAAGCTTTCTTT.

The rearrangement links TRBV20-1 to TRBJ2-3, with 8 positions matching TRBD2. This CDR3 has 14 amino acids. V shed 3 bases and J 1 base; nucleotides not matched to a gene: 3. Germline assignment: CDR1 DFQATT and CDR2 SNEGSKA (reference sequence). CDR3 sequence reads: CSASRRGGTDTQYF. CDR3 nucleotides: TGCAGTGCTAGTAGGCGGGGGGGCACAGATACGCAGTATTTT.

The V gene is TRBV5-1, the J gene TRBJ2-7, with 8 positions matching TRBD2. The germline V gene has CDR1 SGHRS and CDR2 YFSETQ. This CDR3 region has 14 residues. V shed 1 base and J 2 bases; nucleotides not matched to a gene: 2. The CDR3 loop is CASSLSGGAYEQYF. The CDR3 nucleotides read TGCGCCAGCAGCTTGAGCGGGGGAGCCTACGAGCAGTACTTC.

The gene calls are TRBV7-2 and TRBJ2-5; TRBD1 is a possible D gene (6 bases). Germline CDR1 is SGHTA and CDR2 is FQGNSA. The CDR3 length is 15 residues. With 6 bases removed from V and 0 bases from J, the gap between germline ends came to 14 bases. The CDR3 DNA sequence: TGTGCCAGCAGTTTTAGGGACACCCACCAAGAGACCCAGTACTTC. Translating it yields CASSFRDTHQETQYF.

The chain carries TRBV19 and TRBJ1-1; 7 nucleotides agree with TRBD1. V shed 5 bases and J 0 bases; nucleotides not matched to a gene: 6. CDR3 size: 15 residues. The germline gives CDR1 LNHDA, CDR2 SQIVND (reference sequence). The CDR3 bases are TGTGCCAGTAGTCTACAGGGGTACATGAACACTGAAGCTTTCTTT. Translated: CASSLQGYMNTEAFF.

The chain joins TRBV7-2 to TRBJ2-1, with a weak D call TRBD2 (7 bases). V dropped 5 bases and J dropped 7 bases, with 18 bases sitting between them. CDR3 length: 15 residues. Per germline, CDR1 SGHTA and CDR2 FQGNSA. CDR3 in amino acids: CASSDGWGGRNEQFF. The CDR3 DNA reads as TGTGCCAGCAGCGACGGGTGGGGGGGCAGGAATGAGCAGTTCTTC. Using reference TRBV7-2 and TRBJ2-1 for the parts outside the CDR3, the full variable domain is GAGVSQSPSNKVTEKGKDVELRCDPISGHTALYWYRQSLGQGLEFLIYFQGNSAPDKSGLPSDRFSAERTGGSVSTLTIQRTQQEDSAVYLCASSDGWGGRNEQFFGPGTRLTVL.

This chain joins TRBV10-3 and TRBJ1-2; TRBD1 agrees at 11 bases. The length of the CDR3 is 14 residues. J lost 5 bases, V lost 6 bases, and 5 bases had no gene match. The germline V gene has CDR1 ENHRY and CDR2 SYGVKD. The CDR3 here is CAISGQGARYGYTF. CDR3 nucleotides: TGTGCCATCAGCGGACAGGGGGCTCGGTATGGCTACACCTTC.

As concerns this clone: The same CDR3 also results from other DNA sequences found in this sample. The chain links TRBV11-2 to TRBJ2-7, with D unresolved. This CDR3 is built from 12 residues. Germline values: CDR1 SGHAT, CDR2 FQNNGV. V gave up 0 bases and J gave up 4 bases, with 4 bases separating them. In DNA form, the CDR3 reads TGTGCCAGCAGCTTAGATCTATACGAGCAGTACTTC. Protein sequence: CASSLDLYEQYF.

V gene TRBV7-2 combines with J gene TRBJ2-7; 8 bases line up with TRBD1. V was pared by 1 base and J by 0 bases, with 2 bases of the junction left unmatched. This CDR3 comprises 15 residues. Germline V gene sequence: CDR1 SGHTA, CDR2 FQGNSA. Here the CDR3 reads CASSLGQGSSYEQYF. The CDR3 DNA sequence: TGTGCCAGCAGCTTAGGACAGGGGAGCTCCTACGAGCAGTACTTC.

The V and J genes are TRBV7-2 and TRBJ1-3, with TRBD1 matching over 8 bases. Germline assignment: CDR1 SGHTA and CDR2 FQGNSA. Trimming cost V 6 bases and J 0 bases; bases outside gene matches: 1. This CDR3 is built from 14 residues. The CDR3 here is CASRQGGSGNTIYF. In DNA, the CDR3 is TGTGCCAGCAGACAGGGGGGCTCTGGAAACACCATATATTTT.

J is TRBJ1-6 and V is TRBV6-5, with 9 bases lining up with TRBD1. In germline, CDR1 is MNHEY, CDR2 SVGAGI. The CDR3 contains 14 residues. After removal of 8 bases from V and 7 bases from J, the junction contained 6 bases not matched to a gene. The CDR3 reads CASGGDRANSPLHF. CDR3 coding DNA: TGTGCCAGCGGGGGGGACAGGGCCAATTCACCCCTCCACTTT.

Here the CDR3 DNA reads TGTGCCAGCAGCAACCAGGCAGGGGCAACCTACGAGCAGTACTTC. Encoded protein: CASSNQAGATYEQYF. The chain couples TRBV7-8 to TRBJ2-7; D possibly corresponds to TRBD1 (6 bases). Germline values: CDR1 SGHVS, CDR2 FQNEAQ. The CDR3 contains 15 residues. V lost 5 bases, J lost 2 bases, and 16 bases lay in between.

J is TRBJ1-2 and V is TRBV7-2; D might be TRBD1 (6 bases). V was pared by 5 bases and J by 2 bases, with 9 bases between. CDR1 and CDR2 from the germline V gene are SGHTA and FQGNSA. The CDR3 runs 13 residues. CDR3 protein: CASSHDRNYGYTF. CDR3 bases: TGTGCCAGCAGCCACGACAGGAACTATGGCTACACCTTC.

The CDR3 loop reads CATKQGTGEQYF. CDR3 bases: TGTGCCACAAAACAGGGTACGGGTGAGCAGTACTTC. V and J are TRBV19 and TRBJ2-7, with a tentative D call TRBD1 (6 bases). Trimming took 10 bases from V and 7 from J, leaving 17 bases between them. The CDR3 sequence is 12 residues long. The germline V gene has CDR1 LNHDA and CDR2 SQIVND (reference sequence).

This sequence joins TRBV5-1 and TRBJ2-7, with D possibly TRBD2 on 6 matching bases. V dropped 4 bases and J dropped 6 bases, with 14 bases sitting between them. The germline gives CDR1 SGHRS, CDR2 YFSETQ. This CDR3 comprises 13 residues. The CDR3 coding sequence is TGCGCCAGCAGCCCGAGCGCGGGGCGCGAGCAGTACTTC. It translates to CASSPSAGREQYF.